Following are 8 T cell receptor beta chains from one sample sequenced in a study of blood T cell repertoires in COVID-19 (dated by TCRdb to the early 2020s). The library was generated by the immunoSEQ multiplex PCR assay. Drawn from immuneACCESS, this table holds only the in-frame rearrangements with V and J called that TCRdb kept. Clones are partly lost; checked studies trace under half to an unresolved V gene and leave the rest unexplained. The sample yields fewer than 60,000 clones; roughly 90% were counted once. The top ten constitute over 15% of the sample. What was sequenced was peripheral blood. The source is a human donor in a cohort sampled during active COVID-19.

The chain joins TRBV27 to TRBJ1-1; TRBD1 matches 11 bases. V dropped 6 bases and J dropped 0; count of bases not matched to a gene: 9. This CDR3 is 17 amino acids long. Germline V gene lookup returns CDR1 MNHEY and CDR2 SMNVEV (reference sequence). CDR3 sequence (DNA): TGTGCCAGCAGCTCCGGGACAGGGGGTTTGCTGAACACTGAAGCTTTCTTT. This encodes CASSSGTGGLLNTEAFF.

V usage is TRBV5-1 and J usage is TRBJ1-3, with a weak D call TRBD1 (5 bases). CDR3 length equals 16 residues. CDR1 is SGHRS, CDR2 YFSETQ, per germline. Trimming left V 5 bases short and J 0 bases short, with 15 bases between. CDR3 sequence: CASSPSPGGSGNTIYF. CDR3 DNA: TGCGCCAGCAGTCCATCCCCCGGGGGCTCTGGAAACACCATATATTTT.

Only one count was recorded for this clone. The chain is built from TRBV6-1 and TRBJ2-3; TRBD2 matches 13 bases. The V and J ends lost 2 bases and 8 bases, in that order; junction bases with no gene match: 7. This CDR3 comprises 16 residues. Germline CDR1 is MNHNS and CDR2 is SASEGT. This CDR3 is CASSEIGLAGEATQYF. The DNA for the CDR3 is TGTGCCAGCAGTGAAATTGGACTAGCGGGGGAAGCTACGCAGTATTTT.

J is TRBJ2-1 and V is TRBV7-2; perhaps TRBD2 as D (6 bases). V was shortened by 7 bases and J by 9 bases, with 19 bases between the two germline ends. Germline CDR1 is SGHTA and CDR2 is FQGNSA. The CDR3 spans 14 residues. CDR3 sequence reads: CASIQSLAWGEQFF. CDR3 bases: TGTGCCAGCATCCAATCACTAGCCTGGGGTGAGCAGTTCTTC.

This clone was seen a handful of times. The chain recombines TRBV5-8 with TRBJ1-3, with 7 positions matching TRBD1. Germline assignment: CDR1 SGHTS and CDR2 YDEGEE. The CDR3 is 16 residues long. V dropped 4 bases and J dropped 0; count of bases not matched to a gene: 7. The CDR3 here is CASSTGQATSGNTIYF. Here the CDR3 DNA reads TGTGCCAGCAGCACCGGACAGGCGACCTCTGGAAACACCATATATTTT.

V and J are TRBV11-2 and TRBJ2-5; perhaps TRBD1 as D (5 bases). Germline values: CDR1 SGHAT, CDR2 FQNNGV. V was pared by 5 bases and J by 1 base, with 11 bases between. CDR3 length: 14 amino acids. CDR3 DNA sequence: TGTGCCAGCAGCCAAGTCCAGGGCCAAGAGACCCAGTACTTC. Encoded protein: CASSQVQGQETQYF.

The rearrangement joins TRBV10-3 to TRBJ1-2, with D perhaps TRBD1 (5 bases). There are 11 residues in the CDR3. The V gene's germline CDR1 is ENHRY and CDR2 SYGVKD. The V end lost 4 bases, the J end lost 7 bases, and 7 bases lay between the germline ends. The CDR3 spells CAISGGLGYTF. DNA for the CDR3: TGTGCCATCAGTGGGGGCCTTGGCTACACCTTC.

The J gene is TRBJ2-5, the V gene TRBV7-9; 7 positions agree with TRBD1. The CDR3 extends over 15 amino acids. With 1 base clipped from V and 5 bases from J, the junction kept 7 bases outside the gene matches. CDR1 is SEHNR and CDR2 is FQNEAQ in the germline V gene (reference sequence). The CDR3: CASSLEGTVAETQYF. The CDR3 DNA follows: TGTGCCAGCAGCTTAGAGGGGACAGTAGCGGAGACCCAGTACTTC. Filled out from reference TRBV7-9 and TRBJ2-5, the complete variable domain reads DTGVSQNPRHKITKRGQNVTFRCDPISEHNRLYWYRQTLGQGPEFLTYFQNEAQLEKSRLLSDRFSAERPKGSFSTLEIQRTEQGDSAMYLCASSLEGTVAETQYFGPGTRLLVL.